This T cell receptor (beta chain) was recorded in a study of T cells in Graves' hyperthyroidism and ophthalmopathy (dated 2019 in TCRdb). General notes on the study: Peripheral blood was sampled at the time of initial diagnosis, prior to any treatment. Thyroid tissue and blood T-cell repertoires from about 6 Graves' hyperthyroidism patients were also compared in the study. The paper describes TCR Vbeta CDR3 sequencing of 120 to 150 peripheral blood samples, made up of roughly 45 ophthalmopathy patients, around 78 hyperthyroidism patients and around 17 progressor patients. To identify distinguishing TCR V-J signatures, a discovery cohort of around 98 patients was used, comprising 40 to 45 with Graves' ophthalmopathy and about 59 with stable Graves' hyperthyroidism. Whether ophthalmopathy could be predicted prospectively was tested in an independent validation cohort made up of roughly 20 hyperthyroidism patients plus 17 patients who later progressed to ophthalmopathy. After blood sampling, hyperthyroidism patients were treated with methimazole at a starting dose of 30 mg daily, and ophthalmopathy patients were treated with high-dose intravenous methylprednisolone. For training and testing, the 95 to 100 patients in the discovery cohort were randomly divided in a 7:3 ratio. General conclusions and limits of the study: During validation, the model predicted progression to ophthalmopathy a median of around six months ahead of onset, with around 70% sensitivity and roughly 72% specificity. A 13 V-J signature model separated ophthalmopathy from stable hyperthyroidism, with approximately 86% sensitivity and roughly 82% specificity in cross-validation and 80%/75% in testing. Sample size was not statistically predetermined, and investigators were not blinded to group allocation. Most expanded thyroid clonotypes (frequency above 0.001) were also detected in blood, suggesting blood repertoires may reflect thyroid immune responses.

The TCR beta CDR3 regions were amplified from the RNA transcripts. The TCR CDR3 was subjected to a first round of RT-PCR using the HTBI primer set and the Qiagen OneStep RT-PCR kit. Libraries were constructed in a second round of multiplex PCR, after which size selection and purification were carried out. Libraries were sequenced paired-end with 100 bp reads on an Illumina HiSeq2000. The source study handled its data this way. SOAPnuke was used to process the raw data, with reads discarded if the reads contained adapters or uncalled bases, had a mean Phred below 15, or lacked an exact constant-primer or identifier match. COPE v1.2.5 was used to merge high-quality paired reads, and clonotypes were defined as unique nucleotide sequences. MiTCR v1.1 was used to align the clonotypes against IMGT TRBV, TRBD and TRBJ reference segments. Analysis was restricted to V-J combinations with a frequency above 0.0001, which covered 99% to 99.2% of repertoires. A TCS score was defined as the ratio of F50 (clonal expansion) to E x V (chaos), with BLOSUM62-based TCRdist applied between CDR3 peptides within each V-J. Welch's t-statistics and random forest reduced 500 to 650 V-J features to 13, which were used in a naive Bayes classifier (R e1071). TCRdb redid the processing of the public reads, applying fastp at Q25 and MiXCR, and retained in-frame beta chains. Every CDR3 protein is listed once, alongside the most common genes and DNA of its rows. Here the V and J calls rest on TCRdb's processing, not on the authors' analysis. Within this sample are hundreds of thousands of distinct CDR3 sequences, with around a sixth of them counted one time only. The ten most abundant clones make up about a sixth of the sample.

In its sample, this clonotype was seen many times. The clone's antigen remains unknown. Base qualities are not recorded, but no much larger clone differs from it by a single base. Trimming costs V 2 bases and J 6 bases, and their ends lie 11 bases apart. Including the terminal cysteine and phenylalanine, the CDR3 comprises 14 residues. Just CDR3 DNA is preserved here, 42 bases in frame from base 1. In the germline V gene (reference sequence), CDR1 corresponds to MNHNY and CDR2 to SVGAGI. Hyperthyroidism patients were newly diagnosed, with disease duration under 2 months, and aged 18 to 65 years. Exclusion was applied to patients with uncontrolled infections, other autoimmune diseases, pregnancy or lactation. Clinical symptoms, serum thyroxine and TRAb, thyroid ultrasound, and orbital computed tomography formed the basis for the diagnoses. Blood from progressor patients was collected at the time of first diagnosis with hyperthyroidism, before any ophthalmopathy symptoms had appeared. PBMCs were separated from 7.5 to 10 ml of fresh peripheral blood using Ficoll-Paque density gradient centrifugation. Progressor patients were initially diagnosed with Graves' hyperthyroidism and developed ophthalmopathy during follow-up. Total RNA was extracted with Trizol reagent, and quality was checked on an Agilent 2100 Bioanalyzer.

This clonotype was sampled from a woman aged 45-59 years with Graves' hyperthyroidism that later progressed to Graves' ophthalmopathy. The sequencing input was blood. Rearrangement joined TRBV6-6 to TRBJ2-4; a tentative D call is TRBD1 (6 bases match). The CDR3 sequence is CASSYMGARNIQYF. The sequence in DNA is TGTGCCAGCAGTTACATGGGGGCGAGAAACATTCAGTACTTC.